This is a list of T cell receptor beta chains from one sample in a study of monozygotic twins with inflammatory bowel disease. TCRdb re-called the 5' RACE reads; every CDR3 protein appears as one record, without DNA. This sample's table has 300,000 to 350,000 distinct CDR3 sequences. The sample comprised blood. All receptors derive from a human donor with ulcerative colitis or Crohn's disease, or a healthy co-twin of an affected twin (not recorded which). Each CDR3 is given with its conserved first and last residue.

V gene	J gene	CDR3 protein
TRBV5-1	TRBJ1-6	CASSDTGSSYNSPLHF
TRBV4-3	TRBJ1-2	CASSQDRASGGYGYTF
TRBV5-1	TRBJ1-1	CASSPGQGASTEAFF
TRBV11-2	TRBJ2-1	CASSLAQGVFYNEQFF
TRBV27	TRBJ1-1	CASSFDQGYTEAFF
TRBV20-1	TRBJ2-1	CSARDQRPGGYNEQFF
TRBV5-1	TRBJ2-1	CASSLATSGADNEQFF
TRBV5-1	TRBJ2-7	CASSLLRGAYEQYF
TRBV19	TRBJ2-2	CTSSRGDQSGELFF
TRBV6-1	TRBJ1-5	CASSPDSQVFQPQHF
TRBV12-3/TRBV12-4	TRBJ2-5	CASRGLQGTQYF
TRBV7-9	TRBJ1-2	CASSSPRGHGYTF